Listed here are 32 T cell receptor beta chains from one sample, sequenced in a study of blood T cell repertoires in COVID-19. The repertoire was sequenced with immunoSEQ multiplex PCR; TCRdb's copy has only in-frame clones and lacks some. This sample yields 130,000 or so clones, of which roughly 80% are seen a single time; 7.9% belongs to the top ten. Sequencing used peripheral blood. The receptors shown here come from a human donor in a cohort sampled during active COVID-19.

This clone turned up a few times. This chain connects TRBV5-1 to TRBJ1-2; no firm D call. There are 14 residues in the CDR3. Germline V lookup: CDR1 SGHRS, CDR2 YFSETQ. V was clipped by 4 bases and J by 0 bases, with 10 bases between them. The CDR3 loop reads CASSLIKANYGYTF. For the CDR3, the DNA is TGCGCCAGCAGCCTAATTAAAGCTAACTATGGCTACACCTTC.

The V call is TRBV7-6, the J call TRBJ2-7; TRBD1 matches at 7 bases. The length of the CDR3 is 14 residues. J lost 2 bases, V lost 5 bases, and 6 bases had no gene match. Germline V CDR1 and CDR2: SGHVS, FNYEAQ. CDR3 residues: CASSMDRKAYEQYF. DNA for the CDR3: TGTGCCAGCAGCATGGACAGGAAAGCCTACGAGCAGTACTTC.

This chain's CDR3 is CAISESGSSSYEQYF. For the CDR3, the DNA is TGTGCCATCAGTGAAAGCGGGAGCAGCTCCTACGAGCAGTACTTC. The chain couples TRBV10-3 to TRBJ2-7; 8 nucleotides agree with TRBD2. This CDR3 contains 15 residues. Germline loops: CDR1 ENHRY, CDR2 SYGVKD. The junction had 4 bases not matched to a gene; V was cut back by 3 bases and J by 0 bases.

This clone was seen only once. J is TRBJ1-3 and V is TRBV4-1; D perhaps matches TRBD1 (5 bases). V was clipped by 5 bases and J by 0 bases, with 17 bases between them. Per germline, CDR1 MGHRA and CDR2 YSYEKL. This CDR3 contains 17 residues. The DNA of the CDR3 is TGCGCCAGCAGCAGAGCCGGAGGGGCCCTCTCTGGAAACACCATATATTTT. Translation: CASSRAGGALSGNTIYF.

The V call is TRBV2, the J call TRBJ1-2, with 10 bases identical to TRBD1. This CDR3 is 14 amino acids long. Trimming cost V 3 bases and J 3 bases; bases outside gene matches: 1. Germline V lookup: CDR1 SNHLY, CDR2 FYNNEI. The CDR3 protein is CASSEGQGYYGYTF. As DNA, the CDR3 is TGTGCCAGCAGTGAGGGACAGGGGTACTATGGCTACACCTTC. Filled out from reference TRBV2 and TRBJ1-2, the complete variable domain reads EPEVTQTPSHQVTQMGQEVILRCVPISNHLYFYWYRQILGQKVEFLVSFYNNEISEKSEIFDDQFSVERPDGSNFTLKIRSTKLEDSAMYFCASSEGQGYYGYTFGSGTRLTVV.

This clone was detected only a few times. The CDR3 nucleotides read TGTGCCAGCAGTCCGGACAGGACCGAGCAGTACTTC. Protein: CASSPDRTEQYF. This chain links TRBV6-5 with TRBJ2-7, with 7 bases lining up with TRBD1. The CDR3 is 12 residues long. Germline V gene lookup returns CDR1 MNHEY and CDR2 SVGAGI. Trimming removed 5 bases from V and 6 bases from J; junction bases left unmatched: 4.

The chain couples TRBV6-6 to TRBJ1-5; 8 bases match TRBD1. This CDR3 spans 14 amino acids. CDR1 and CDR2 from the germline V gene are MNHNY and SVGAGI (reference sequence). The V gene end was trimmed by 8 bases and the J gene end by 7 bases; junction bases not matched to a gene: 10. The CDR3 reads CASPTDRAWQPQHF. CDR3 DNA: TGTGCCAGCCCCACGGACAGGGCGTGGCAGCCCCAGCATTTT.

This chain connects TRBV2 to TRBJ2-1; 9 nucleotides line up with TRBD2. With 2 bases clipped from V and 7 bases from J, the junction kept 6 bases outside the gene matches. From germline, CDR1 is SNHLY and CDR2 FYNNEI. This CDR3 region has 15 residues. The CDR3: CASSEFAGGPNEQFF. As DNA, the CDR3 is TGTGCCAGCAGTGAATTTGCGGGAGGGCCGAATGAGCAGTTCTTC.

V and J are TRBV7-9 and TRBJ2-7, with D possibly matching TRBD2 (6 bases). V was cut by 3 bases and J by 3 bases, with 15 bases left in between. The V gene's germline CDR1 is SEHNR and CDR2 FQNEAQ (reference sequence). The CDR3 is 15 amino acids. This chain's CDR3 is CASSFWQEGGYEQYF. The CDR3 DNA sequence: TGTGCCAGCAGCTTTTGGCAGGAGGGTGGCTACGAGCAGTACTTC.

The chain employs TRBV11-2 and TRBJ2-2; D is ambiguous. Trimming took off 0 bases at V and 7 bases at J, with 6 bases between the two ends. This CDR3 has 13 amino acids. Germline V gives CDR1 SGHAT, CDR2 FQNNGV. In DNA form, the CDR3 reads TGTGCCAGCAGCTTAGAGTCGGGCGGGGAGCTGTTTTTT. Its translation is CASSLESGGELFF.

The rearrangement joins TRBV9 to TRBJ2-7; no clear D gene. The CDR3 spans 14 residues. The ends were cut back, 4 bases at V and 3 bases at J, with 14 bases in the middle. The germline V gene has CDR1 SGDLS and CDR2 YYNGEE. This chain's CDR3 is CASSPYPEFYEQYF. CDR3 nucleotides: TGTGCCAGCAGCCCCTACCCCGAGTTCTACGAGCAGTACTTC.

The rearrangement joins TRBV6-6 to TRBJ1-2, with D possibly TRBD1 on 5 matching bases. V lost 0 bases, J lost 5 bases, and 13 bases lay in between. In germline, CDR1 is MNHNY, CDR2 SVGAGI (reference sequence). The CDR3 is 15 amino acids. The chain's CDR3 is CASSYSGRQTYGYTF. The CDR3 DNA reads TGTGCCAGCAGTTACTCTGGCAGACAGACATATGGCTACACCTTC.

This clone was seen just once. This sequence joins TRBV3-1 (or the pseudogene TRBV3-2) and TRBJ1-2; D ambiguous. The CDR3 has 14 residues. The V gene's germline CDR1 is LGHDT and CDR2 YNNKEL (reference sequence). Trimming left V 1 base short and J 7 bases short, with 13 bases between. The CDR3 DNA reads as TGTGCCAGCAGCCAAGGGCCAAGGGCGGGTGGCTACACCTTC. This encodes CASSQGPRAGGYTF.

This clone has more than one count but fewer than ten. The chain uses TRBV14 and TRBJ1-2; D possibly corresponds to TRBD1 (5 bases). The CDR3 is 13 residues long. Germline-derived CDR1 and CDR2 are SGHDN and FVKESK. Trimming cost V 4 bases and J 7 bases, with 13 bases left between them. The CDR3 region has the DNA TGTGCCAGCAGCCCATGGAGGGGCGGTGGCTACACCTTC. Its translation: CASSPWRGGGYTF.

The rearrangement joins TRBV19 to TRBJ1-5; D call uncertain. V gave up 3 bases and J gave up 10 bases, with 10 bases separating them. The CDR3 length is 12 residues. CDR1 and CDR2 (germline): LNHDA, SQIVND (reference sequence). Here the CDR3 reads CASSIGELPQHF. The CDR3 nucleotides are TGTGCCAGTAGTATTGGGGAGCTCCCCCAGCATTTT.

This sequence joins TRBV15 and TRBJ2-7; maybe TRBD2 (5 bases). The V end lost 3 bases, the J end lost 0 bases, and 15 bases lay between the germline ends. In germline, CDR1 is LNHNV, CDR2 YYDKDF (reference sequence). The CDR3 has 16 amino acids. The CDR3 spells CATSSPGLLSSYEQYF. The CDR3 DNA follows: TGTGCCACCAGCAGCCCCGGACTTCTTAGCTCCTACGAGCAGTACTTC.

The chain uses TRBV18 and TRBJ1-5; 7 bases match TRBD1. The trim removed 5 bases at V and 6 bases at J, leaving 7 bases unmatched. The length of the CDR3 is 14 residues. Germline V gene data show CDR1 as KGHSH and CDR2 as LQKENI. This chain's CDR3 is CASSSDRVGQPQHF. DNA for the CDR3: TGTGCCAGCTCATCCGACAGGGTGGGTCAGCCCCAGCATTTT.

This clone was counted ten times or more. The chain couples TRBV3-1 (or the pseudogene TRBV3-2) to TRBJ2-7; TRBD2 is a possible D gene (5 bases). The germline V and J ends were trimmed by 2 bases and 3 bases, with 8 bases remaining between them. There are 13 residues in the CDR3. In germline, CDR1 is LGHDT, CDR2 YNNKEL (reference sequence). As DNA, the CDR3 is TGTGCCAGCAGCCAATTCCGGGACTACGAGCAGTACTTC. Translation: CASSQFRDYEQYF.

The V call is TRBV6-2 or TRBV6-3, the J call TRBJ2-7; 9 bases align to TRBD1. The CDR3 extends over 13 amino acids. Germline CDR1 is MNHEY and CDR2 is SVGEGT. The ends lost 4 bases at V and 6 bases at J; junction bases unmatched: 4. The chain's CDR3 is CASSLGQGAEQYF. CDR3 nucleotides: TGTGCCAGCAGTTTGGGACAGGGTGCCGAGCAGTACTTC.

This clone was picked up a small number of times. The chain has TRBV6-6 and TRBJ2-6, with D possibly being TRBD1 (6 bases). This CDR3 is built from 17 residues. Germline V gene data show CDR1 as MNHNY and CDR2 as SVGAGI (reference sequence). V shed 5 bases and J shed 0 bases, with 14 bases lying between them. CDR3 protein: CASSRQTGYSGANVLTF. The CDR3 bases are TGTGCCAGCAGTCGTCAGACAGGTTACTCTGGGGCCAACGTCCTGACTTTC.

This chain joins TRBV11-2 and TRBJ1-1; 7 positions agree with TRBD1. The CDR3 totals 16 residues. Germline trimming cut 4 bases from V and 3 bases from J; bases unmatched to any gene: 11. CDR1 and CDR2 (germline): SGHAT, FQNNGV. In DNA, the CDR3 is TGTGCCAGCAGCTCTGGGTATGTCAGGGGGGACACTGAAGCTTTCTTT. Its protein is CASSSGYVRGDTEAFF.

The chain combines TRBV4-2 with TRBJ1-2; the D gene is possibly TRBD1 (5 bases). This CDR3 has 16 amino acids. Trimming removed 0 bases at V and 8 bases at J, with 19 bases between. CDR1 and CDR2 from the germline V gene are LGHNA and YNFKEQ. The CDR3 DNA reads TGTGCCAGCAGCCAAGATCAAGGGGTCGGGGGTTTGGGCTACACCTTC. Translation: CASSQDQGVGGLGYTF.

This rearrangement joins TRBV10-3 to TRBJ2-7, with 13 bases fitting TRBD2. The CDR3 covers 14 residues. Trimming removed 6 bases from V and 3 bases from J; junction bases left unmatched: 2. The germline V gene has CDR1 ENHRY and CDR2 SYGVKD. DNA of the CDR3: TGTGCCATCAGAGGGACTAGCGGGGACTACGAGCAGTACTTC. Residues: CAIRGTSGDYEQYF.

The chain couples TRBV4-1 to TRBJ2-7; D is undetermined. Germline lookup yields CDR1 MGHRA and CDR2 YSYEKL. With 4 bases removed from V and 7 bases from J, the gap between germline ends came to 14 bases. This CDR3 comprises 13 residues. This chain's CDR3 is CASSRGRYGEQYF. The DNA of the CDR3 is TGCGCCAGCAGCCGCGGTCGGTATGGGGAGCAGTACTTC.

This chain joins TRBV29-1 and TRBJ1-1; D is ambiguous. The CDR3 length is 15 residues. V dropped 0 bases and J dropped 1 base, with 12 bases sitting between them. Germline assignment: CDR1 SQVTM and CDR2 ANQGSEA. The CDR3 DNA reads as TGCAGCGTTGAAGATCGCGGAGGGCCGAACACTGAAGCTTTCTTT. Translated, it gives CSVEDRGGPNTEAFF.

This rearrangement joins TRBV5-1 to TRBJ2-3, with D maybe TRBD1 (6 bases). Trimming stripped 2 bases from V and 3 bases from J, with 19 bases between. The CDR3 is 17 amino acids. Germline CDR1 SGHRS, CDR2 YFSETQ. The CDR3 DNA reads TGCGCCAGCAGCTTTGGTGGGGGCGCCACCAGGACAGATACGCAGTATTTT. This translates into CASSFGGGATRTDTQYF.

J is TRBJ1-4 and V is TRBV4-1; D not certain. Germline CDR1 MGHRA, CDR2 YSYEKL. V gave up 0 bases and J gave up 4 bases, with 15 bases separating them. This CDR3 spans 17 amino acids. CDR3 loop: CASSQEVSGVNNEKLFF. DNA for the CDR3: TGCGCCAGCAGCCAAGAAGTCTCAGGCGTAAATAATGAAAAACTGTTTTTT.

The V call is TRBV30, the J call TRBJ1-6; D perhaps matches TRBD1 (6 bases). V was shortened by 0 bases and J by 6 bases, with 6 bases between the two germline ends. This CDR3 comprises 13 residues. Germline CDR1 and CDR2: GTSNPN and SVGIG (reference sequence). The CDR3, as DNA: TGTGCCTGGAGTGTGGACAGTAATTCACCCCTCCACTTT. This gives the protein CAWSVDSNSPLHF.

The chain joins TRBV7-9 to TRBJ2-6; TRBD2 matches 8 bases. V was pared by 5 bases and J by 4 bases, with 16 bases of the junction left unmatched. Germline V gene lookup returns CDR1 SEHNR and CDR2 FQNEAQ (reference sequence). The length of the CDR3 is 19 residues. As DNA, the CDR3 is TGTGCCAGCAGCCTAGAGGCAGGGGCCGGGGGGGCCGGGGCCAACGTCCTGACTTTC. This codes for CASSLEAGAGGAGANVLTF.

This chain joins TRBV4-1 and TRBJ2-5; D uncertain. Germline V CDR1 and CDR2: MGHRA, YSYEKL. V was shortened by 1 base and J by 7 bases, with 13 bases between the two germline ends. The length of the CDR3 is 14 residues. CDR3 DNA: TGCGCCAGCAGCCAAGTGGTGGGCGTTGGGACCCAGTACTTC. Its protein is CASSQVVGVGTQYF.

The V gene is TRBV6-5, the J gene TRBJ2-1, with 7 bases fitting TRBD1. The CDR3 runs 14 residues. The trim removed 4 bases at V and 7 bases at J, leaving 7 bases unmatched. Looked up from germline, CDR1 is MNHEY and CDR2 is SVGAGI. CDR3 nucleotides: TGTGCCAGCAGTTCCCAAGGGGGCGCGAATGAGCAGTTCTTC. This encodes CASSSQGGANEQFF.

DNA of the CDR3: TGTGCCAGCAGCCCCGGGGGGCCCTCCTACAATGAGCAGTTCTTC. This translates into CASSPGGPSYNEQFF. The rearrangement links TRBV5-6 to TRBJ2-1, with a tentative D call TRBD2 (7 bases). Germline CDR1 and CDR2: SGHDT and YYEEEE. The CDR3 contains 15 residues. The V end was cut by 4 bases, the J end by 0 bases, with 11 bases between.